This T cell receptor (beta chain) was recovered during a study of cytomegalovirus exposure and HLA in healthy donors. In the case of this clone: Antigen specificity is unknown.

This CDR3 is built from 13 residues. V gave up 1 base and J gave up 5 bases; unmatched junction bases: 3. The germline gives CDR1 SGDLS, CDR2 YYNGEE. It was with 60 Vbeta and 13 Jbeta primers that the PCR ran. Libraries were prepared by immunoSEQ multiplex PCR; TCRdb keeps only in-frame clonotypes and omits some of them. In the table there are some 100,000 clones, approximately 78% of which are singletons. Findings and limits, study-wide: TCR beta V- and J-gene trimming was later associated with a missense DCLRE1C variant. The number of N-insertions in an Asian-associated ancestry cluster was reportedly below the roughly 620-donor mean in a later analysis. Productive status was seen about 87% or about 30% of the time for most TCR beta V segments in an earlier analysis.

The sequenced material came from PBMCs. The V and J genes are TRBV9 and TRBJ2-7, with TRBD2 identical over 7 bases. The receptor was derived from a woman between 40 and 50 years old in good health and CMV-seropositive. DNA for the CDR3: TGTGCCAGCAGCGTAATGGGGGGGAACGAGCAGTACTTC. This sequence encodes CASSVMGGNEQYF.